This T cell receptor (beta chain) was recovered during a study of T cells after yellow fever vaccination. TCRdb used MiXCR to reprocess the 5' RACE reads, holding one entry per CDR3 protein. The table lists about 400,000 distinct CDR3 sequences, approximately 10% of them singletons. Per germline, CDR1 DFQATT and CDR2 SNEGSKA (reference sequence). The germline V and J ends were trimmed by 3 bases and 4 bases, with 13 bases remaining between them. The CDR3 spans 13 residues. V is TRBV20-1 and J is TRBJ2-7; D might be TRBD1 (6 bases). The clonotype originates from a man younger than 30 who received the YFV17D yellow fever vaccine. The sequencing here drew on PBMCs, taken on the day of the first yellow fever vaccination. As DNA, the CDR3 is TGCAGTGCTAGCGCCGGGACAATGTACGAGCAGTACTTC. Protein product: CSASAGTMYEQYF.